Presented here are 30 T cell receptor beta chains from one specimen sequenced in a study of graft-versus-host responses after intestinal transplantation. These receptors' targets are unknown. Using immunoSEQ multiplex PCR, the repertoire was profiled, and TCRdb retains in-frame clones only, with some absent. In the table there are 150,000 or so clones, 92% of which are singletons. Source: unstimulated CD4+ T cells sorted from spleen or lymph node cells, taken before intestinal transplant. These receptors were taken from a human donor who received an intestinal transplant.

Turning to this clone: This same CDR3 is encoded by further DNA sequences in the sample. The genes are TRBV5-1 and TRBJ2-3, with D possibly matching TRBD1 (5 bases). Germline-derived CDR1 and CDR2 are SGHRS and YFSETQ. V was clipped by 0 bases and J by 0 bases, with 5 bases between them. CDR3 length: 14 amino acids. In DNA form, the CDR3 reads TGCGCCAGCAGCTTGGGGGGCAGCACAGATACGCAGTATTTT. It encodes CASSLGGSTDTQYF.

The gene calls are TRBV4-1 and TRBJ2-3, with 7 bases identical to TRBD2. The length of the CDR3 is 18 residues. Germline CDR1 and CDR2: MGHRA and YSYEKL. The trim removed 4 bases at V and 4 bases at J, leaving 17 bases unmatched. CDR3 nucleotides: TGCGCCAGCAGCCCCTGGGAGTTGAGGGCTAGCGGAGCAGATACGCAGTATTTT. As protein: CASSPWELRASGADTQYF.

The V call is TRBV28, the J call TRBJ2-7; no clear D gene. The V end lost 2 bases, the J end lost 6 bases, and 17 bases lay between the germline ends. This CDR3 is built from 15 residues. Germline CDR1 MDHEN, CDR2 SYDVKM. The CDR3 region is CASSLPRPKDGEQYF. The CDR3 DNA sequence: TGTGCCAGCAGTTTACCCCGCCCCAAGGATGGCGAGCAGTACTTC.

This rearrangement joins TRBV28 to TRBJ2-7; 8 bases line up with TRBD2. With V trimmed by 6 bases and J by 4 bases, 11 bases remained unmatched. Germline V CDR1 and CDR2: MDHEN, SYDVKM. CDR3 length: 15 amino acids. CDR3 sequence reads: CASRIYSGTHYEQYF. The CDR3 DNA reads TGTGCCAGCAGAATCTATAGCGGGACTCATTACGAGCAGTACTTC.

This CDR3 reads CASSISTDTQYF. The CDR3 coding sequence is TGTGCCAGCTCTATTAGCACAGATACGCAGTATTTT. The chain carries TRBV18 and TRBJ2-3; no clear D gene. The CDR3 runs to 12 residues. Germline V gene sequence: CDR1 KGHSH, CDR2 LQKENI. V was pared by 6 bases and J by 0 bases, with 4 bases between.

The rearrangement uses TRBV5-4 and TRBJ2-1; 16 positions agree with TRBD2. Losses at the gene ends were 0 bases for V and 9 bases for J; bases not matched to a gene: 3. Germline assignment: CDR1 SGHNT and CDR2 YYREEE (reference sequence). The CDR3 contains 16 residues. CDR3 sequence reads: CASSLEGTSGRGEQFF. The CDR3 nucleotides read TGTGCCAGCAGCTTGGAGGGGACTAGCGGGAGGGGTGAGCAGTTCTTC. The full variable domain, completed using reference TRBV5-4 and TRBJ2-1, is ETGVTQSPTHLIKTRGQQVTLRCSSQSGHNTVSWYQQALGQGPQFIFQYYREEENGRGNFPPRFSGLQFPNYSSELNVNALELDDSALYLCASSLEGTSGRGEQFFGPGTRLTVL.

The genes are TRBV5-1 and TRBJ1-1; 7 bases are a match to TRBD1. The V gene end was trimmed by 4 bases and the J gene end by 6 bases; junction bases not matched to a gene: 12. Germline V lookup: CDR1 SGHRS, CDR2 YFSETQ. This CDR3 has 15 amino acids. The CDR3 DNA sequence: TGCGCCAGCAGCAAACCAGGGGGGGAGGTTTCTGAAGCTTTCTTT. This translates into CASSKPGGEVSEAFF.

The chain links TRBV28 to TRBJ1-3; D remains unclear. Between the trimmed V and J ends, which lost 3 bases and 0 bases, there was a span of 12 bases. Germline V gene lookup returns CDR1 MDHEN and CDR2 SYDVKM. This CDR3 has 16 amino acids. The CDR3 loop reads CASSFLNYGSGNTIYF. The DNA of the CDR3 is TGTGCCAGCAGTTTCCTGAATTACGGCTCTGGAAACACCATATATTTT.

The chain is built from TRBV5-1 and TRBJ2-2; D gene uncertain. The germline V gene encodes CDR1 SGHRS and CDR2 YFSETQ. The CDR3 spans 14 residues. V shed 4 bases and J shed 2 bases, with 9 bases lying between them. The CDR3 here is CASSDGVNTGELFF. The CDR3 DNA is TGCGCCAGCAGCGATGGGGTTAACACCGGGGAGCTGTTTTTT.

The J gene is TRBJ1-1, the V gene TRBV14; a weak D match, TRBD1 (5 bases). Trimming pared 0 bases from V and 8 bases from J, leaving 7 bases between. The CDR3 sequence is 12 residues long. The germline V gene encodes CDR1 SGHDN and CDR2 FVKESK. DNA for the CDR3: TGTGCCAGCAGCCAAGACAGGGCCGAAGCTTTCTTT. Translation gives CASSQDRAEAFF. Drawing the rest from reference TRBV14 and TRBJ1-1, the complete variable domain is EAGVTQFPSHSVIEKGQTVTLRCDPISGHDNLYWYRRVMGKEIKFLLHFVKESKQDESGMPNNRFLAERTGGTYSTLKVQPAELEDSGVYFCASSQDRAEAFFGQGTRLTVV.

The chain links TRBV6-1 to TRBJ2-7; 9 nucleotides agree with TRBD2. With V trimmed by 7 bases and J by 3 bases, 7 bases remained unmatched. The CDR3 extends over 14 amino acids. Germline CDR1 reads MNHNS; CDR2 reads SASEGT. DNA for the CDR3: TGTGCCAGCACCGTGACTAGCGGAATCTACGAGCAGTACTTC. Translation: CASTVTSGIYEQYF.

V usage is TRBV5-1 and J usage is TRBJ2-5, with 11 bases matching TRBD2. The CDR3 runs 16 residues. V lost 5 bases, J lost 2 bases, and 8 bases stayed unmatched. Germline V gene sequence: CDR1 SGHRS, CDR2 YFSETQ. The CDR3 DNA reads TGCGCCAGCAGTTCGCTCGGGACTAGCGGACAAGAGACCCAGTACTTC. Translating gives CASSSLGTSGQETQYF.

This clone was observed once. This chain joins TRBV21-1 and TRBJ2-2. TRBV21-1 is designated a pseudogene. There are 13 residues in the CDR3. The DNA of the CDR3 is TGTGCCAGCGAGGGGCGGTGCACCGGGGAGCTGTTTTTT. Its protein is CASEGRCTGELFF.

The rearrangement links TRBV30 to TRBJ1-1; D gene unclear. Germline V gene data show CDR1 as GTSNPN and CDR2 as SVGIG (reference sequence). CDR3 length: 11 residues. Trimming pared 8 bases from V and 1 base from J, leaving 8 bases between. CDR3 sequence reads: CAGNRNTEAFF. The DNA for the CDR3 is TGTGCCGGTAACAGGAACACTGAAGCTTTCTTT.

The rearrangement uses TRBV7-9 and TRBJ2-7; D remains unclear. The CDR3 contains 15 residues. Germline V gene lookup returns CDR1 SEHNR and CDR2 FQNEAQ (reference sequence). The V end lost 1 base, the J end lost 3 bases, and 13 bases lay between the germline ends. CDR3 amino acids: CASSLGSLDRYEQYF. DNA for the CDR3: TGTGCCAGCAGCTTAGGCTCACTTGATCGCTACGAGCAGTACTTC. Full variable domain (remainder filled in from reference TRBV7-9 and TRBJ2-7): DTGVSQNPRHKITKRGQNVTFRCDPISEHNRLYWYRQTLGQGPEFLTYFQNEAQLEKSRLLSDRFSAERPKGSFSTLEIQRTEQGDSAMYLCASSLGSLDRYEQYFGPGTRLTVT.

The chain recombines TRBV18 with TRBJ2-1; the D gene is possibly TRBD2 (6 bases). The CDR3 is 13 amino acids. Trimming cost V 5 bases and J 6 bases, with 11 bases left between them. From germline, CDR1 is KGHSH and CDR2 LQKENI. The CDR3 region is CASSRLEFNEQFF. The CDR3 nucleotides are TGTGCCAGCTCAAGACTAGAGTTCAATGAGCAGTTCTTC. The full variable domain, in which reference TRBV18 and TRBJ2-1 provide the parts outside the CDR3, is NAGVMQNPRHLVRRRGQEARLRCSPMKGHSHVYWYRQLPEEGLKFMVYLQKENIIDESGMPKERFSAEFPKEGPSILRIQQVVRGDSAAYFCASSRLEFNEQFFGPGTRLTVL.

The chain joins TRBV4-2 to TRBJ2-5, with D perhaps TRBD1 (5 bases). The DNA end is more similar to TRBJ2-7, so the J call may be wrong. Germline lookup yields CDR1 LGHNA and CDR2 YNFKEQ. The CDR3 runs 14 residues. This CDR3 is CASSQDRVSYEQYF. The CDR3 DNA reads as TGTGCCAGCAGCCAAGACAGGGTGAGCTACGAGCAGTACTTC.

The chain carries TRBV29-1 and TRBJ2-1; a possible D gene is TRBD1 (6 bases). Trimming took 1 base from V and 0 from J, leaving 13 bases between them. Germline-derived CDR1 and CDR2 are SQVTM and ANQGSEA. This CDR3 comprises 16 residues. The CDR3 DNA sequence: TGCAGCGTTGAAGCAGGGGCTTTTTCCTCCTACAATGAGCAGTTCTTC. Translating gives CSVEAGAFSSYNEQFF.

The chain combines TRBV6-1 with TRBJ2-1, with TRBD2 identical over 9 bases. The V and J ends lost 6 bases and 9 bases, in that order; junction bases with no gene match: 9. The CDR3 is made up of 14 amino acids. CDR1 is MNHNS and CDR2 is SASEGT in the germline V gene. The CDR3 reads CASRASSGISEQFF. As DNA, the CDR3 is TGTGCCAGCAGAGCCTCTAGCGGGATATCTGAGCAGTTCTTC.

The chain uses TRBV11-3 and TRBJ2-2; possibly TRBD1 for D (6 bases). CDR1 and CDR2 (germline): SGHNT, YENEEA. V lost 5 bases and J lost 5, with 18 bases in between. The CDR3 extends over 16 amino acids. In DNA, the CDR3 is TGTGCCAGCAGCGGCAGGGGTTCCAGGGGAACCGGGGAGCTGTTTTTT. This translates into CASSGRGSRGTGELFF.

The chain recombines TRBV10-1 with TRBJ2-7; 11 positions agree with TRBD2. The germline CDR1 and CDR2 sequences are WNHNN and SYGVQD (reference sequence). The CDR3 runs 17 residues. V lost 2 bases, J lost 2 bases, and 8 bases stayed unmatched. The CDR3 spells CASSEGLAGGRTYEQYF. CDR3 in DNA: TGCGCCAGCAGTGAGGGGCTAGCGGGAGGCCGCACCTACGAGCAGTACTTC.

The CDR3, as DNA: TGTGCCAGCAGTTCGGCAGCGACAAGCTCCTACAATGAGCAGTTCTTC. Encoded protein: CASSSAATSSYNEQFF. The rearrangement uses TRBV6-5 and TRBJ2-1; no clear D gene. Between the trimmed V and J ends, which lost 4 bases and 0 bases, there was a span of 13 bases. CDR3 length: 16 amino acids. Germline CDR1 reads MNHEY; CDR2 reads SVGAGI.

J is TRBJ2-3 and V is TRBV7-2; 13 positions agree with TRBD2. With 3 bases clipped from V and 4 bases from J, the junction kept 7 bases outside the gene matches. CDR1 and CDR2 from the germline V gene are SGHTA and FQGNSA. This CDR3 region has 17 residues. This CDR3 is CASSLPIGLAGADTQYF. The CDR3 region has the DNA TGTGCCAGCAGCTTGCCCATAGGACTAGCGGGAGCAGATACGCAGTATTTT.

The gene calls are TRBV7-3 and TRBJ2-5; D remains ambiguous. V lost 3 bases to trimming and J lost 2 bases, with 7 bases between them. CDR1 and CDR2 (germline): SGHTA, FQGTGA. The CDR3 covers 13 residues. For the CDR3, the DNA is TGTGCCAGCAGCTTGGCAGATCAAGAGACCCAGTACTTC. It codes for CASSLADQETQYF.

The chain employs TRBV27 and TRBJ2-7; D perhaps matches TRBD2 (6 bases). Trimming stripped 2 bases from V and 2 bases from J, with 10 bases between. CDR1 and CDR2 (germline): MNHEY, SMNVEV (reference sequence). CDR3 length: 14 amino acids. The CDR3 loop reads CASSLAGPAYEQYF. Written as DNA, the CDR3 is TGTGCCAGCAGTTTAGCGGGACCAGCCTACGAGCAGTACTTC.

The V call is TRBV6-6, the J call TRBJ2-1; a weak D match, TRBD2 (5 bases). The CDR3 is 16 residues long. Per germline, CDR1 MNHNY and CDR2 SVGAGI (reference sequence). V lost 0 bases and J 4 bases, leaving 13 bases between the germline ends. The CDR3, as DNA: TGTGCCAGCAGTTACTCGATCGGGGTAGAATACAATGAGCAGTTCTTC. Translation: CASSYSIGVEYNEQFF.

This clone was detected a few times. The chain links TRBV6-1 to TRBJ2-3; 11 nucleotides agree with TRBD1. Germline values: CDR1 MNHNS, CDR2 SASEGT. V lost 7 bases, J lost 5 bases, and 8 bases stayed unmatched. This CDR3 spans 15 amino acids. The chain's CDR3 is CASTRTGGAGDTQYF. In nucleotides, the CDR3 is TGTGCCAGCACTCGGACAGGGGGCGCCGGAGATACGCAGTATTTT.

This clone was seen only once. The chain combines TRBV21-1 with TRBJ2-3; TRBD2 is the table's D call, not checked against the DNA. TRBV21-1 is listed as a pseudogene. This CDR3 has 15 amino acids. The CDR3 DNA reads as TGTGCCAGCATCCTCTCAGCGATTAGCACAGATACGCAGTATTTT. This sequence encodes CASILSAISTDTQYF.

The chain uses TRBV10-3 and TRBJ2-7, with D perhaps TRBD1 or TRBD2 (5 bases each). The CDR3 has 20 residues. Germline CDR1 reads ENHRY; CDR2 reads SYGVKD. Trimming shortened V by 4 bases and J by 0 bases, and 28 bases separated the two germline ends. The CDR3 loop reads CAISGGPGAGRTLSSYEQYF. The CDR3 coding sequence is TGTGCCATCAGTGGAGGCCCCGGGGCAGGGCGCACGTTGAGCTCCTACGAGCAGTACTTC.

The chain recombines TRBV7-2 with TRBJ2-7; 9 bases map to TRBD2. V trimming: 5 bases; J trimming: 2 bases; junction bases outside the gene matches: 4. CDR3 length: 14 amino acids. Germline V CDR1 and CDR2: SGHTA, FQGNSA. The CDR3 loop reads CASSPQREAYEQYF. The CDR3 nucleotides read TGTGCCAGCAGCCCCCAGCGGGAGGCCTACGAGCAGTACTTC.